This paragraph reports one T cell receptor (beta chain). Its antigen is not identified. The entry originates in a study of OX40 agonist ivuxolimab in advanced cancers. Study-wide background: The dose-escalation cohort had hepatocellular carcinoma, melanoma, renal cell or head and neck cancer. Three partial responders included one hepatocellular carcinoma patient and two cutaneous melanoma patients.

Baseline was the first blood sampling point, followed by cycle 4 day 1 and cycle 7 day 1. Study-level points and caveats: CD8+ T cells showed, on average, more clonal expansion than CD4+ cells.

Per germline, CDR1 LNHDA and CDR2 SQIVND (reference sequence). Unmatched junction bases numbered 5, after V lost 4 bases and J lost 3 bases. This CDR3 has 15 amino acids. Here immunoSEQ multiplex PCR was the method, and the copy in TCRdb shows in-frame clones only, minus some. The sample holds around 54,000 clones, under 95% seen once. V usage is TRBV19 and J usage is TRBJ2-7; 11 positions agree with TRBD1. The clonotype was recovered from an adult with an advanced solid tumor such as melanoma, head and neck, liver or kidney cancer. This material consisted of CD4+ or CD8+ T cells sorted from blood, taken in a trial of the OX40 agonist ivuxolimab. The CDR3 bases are TGTGCCAGTAGTACTACCGGGACAGGGGGCTACGAGCAGTACTTC. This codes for CASSTTGTGGYEQYF.